This entry features one T cell receptor (beta chain) sequence. TCRdb reanalysed the RT-PCR reads using MiXCR and keeps one entry per CDR3 protein. The sample holds roughly 700,000 distinct CDR3 sequences, 11% to 15% seen once. The source of the sample is a study of response to subunit inactivated influenza vaccine. This CDR3 spans 13 amino acids. Germline V lookup: CDR1 LNHDA, CDR2 SQIVND (reference sequence). V lost 5 bases and J lost 9; bases outside the gene matches: 4. V is TRBV19 and J is TRBJ2-1, with 10 bases fitting TRBD2. This TCR was sampled from a man between 50 and 59 years old who received an inactivated influenza vaccine. The specimen comprised PBMCs from blood, sampled roughly 15 days before vaccination. Written as DNA, the CDR3 is TGTGCCAGTAGTGAGCGGGGGGGCGGTGAGCAGTTCTTC. Amino acids: CASSERGGGEQFF.